One and the same sample provided the 11 T cell receptor beta chains below, sequenced in a study of a mutant IDH1 vaccine in newly diagnosed glioma. Their antigens remain unidentified. Profiled with immunoSEQ multiplex PCR; TCRdb holds only in-frame clones, not every one. The sample consists of 60,000 to 70,000 clones, around 83% of them appearing once. Documented time point: week 47, end of study. Doses consisted of 300 ug of mutant IDH1 20-mer peptide each, paired with topical imiquimod. The source was PBMCs, collected from a glioma patient whose treatment included an IDH1 peptide vaccine. The receptors were gathered from a man under 40 with glioma.

This chain links TRBV18 with TRBJ1-4, with a weak D call TRBD1 (5 bases). Between the trimmed V and J ends, which lost 1 base and 4 bases, there was a span of 10 bases. CDR3 length: 15 amino acids. Germline V gene sequence: CDR1 KGHSH, CDR2 LQKENI. The CDR3 spells CASSPRDLLNEKLFF. The CDR3 coding sequence is TGTGCCAGCTCACCACGGGACCTACTTAATGAAAAACTGTTTTTT.

This chain joins TRBV2 and TRBJ2-3; perhaps TRBD2 as D (6 bases). Trimming left V 6 bases short and J 1 base short, with 14 bases between. The CDR3 extends over 15 amino acids. Germline V CDR1 and CDR2: SNHLY, FYNNEI. The CDR3 nucleotides read TGTGCCAGCAGCGGGGCGGTAGCGGGCACAGATACGCAGTATTTT. Its protein product is CASSGAVAGTDTQYF. The variable domain in full, completed from reference TRBV2 and TRBJ2-3, reads EPEVTQTPSHQVTQMGQEVILRCVPISNHLYFYWYRQILGQKVEFLVSFYNNEISEKSEIFDDQFSVERPDGSNFTLKIRSTKLEDSAMYFCASSGAVAGTDTQYFGPGTRLTVL.

Here the CDR3 reads CASSLQGLVVGAFF. For the CDR3, the DNA is TGTGCCAGCAGCTTACAGGGACTGGTTGTTGGAGCTTTCTTT. This sequence joins TRBV11-2 and TRBJ1-1; TRBD1 might be the D (5 bases). V was shortened by 2 bases and J by 10 bases, with 17 bases between the two germline ends. Germline V CDR1 and CDR2: SGHAT, FQNNGV. The CDR3 runs to 14 residues.

This sequence joins TRBV10-3 and TRBJ1-3, with a weak D call TRBD1 (5 bases). CDR3 length: 14 amino acids. V shed 7 bases and J shed 0 bases, with 10 bases lying between them. Germline CDR1 and CDR2: ENHRY and SYGVKD. The CDR3 DNA reads TGTGCCATCAACCAGGGTTCCTCTGGAAACACCATATATTTT. Encoded protein: CAINQGSSGNTIYF.

The chain is built from TRBV27 and TRBJ1-4; no clear D gene. The CDR3 loop spans 15 amino acids. Germline-derived CDR1 and CDR2 are MNHEY and SMNVEV (reference sequence). V was trimmed by 3 bases and J by 7 bases, leaving 15 bases between them. The CDR3 DNA sequence: TGTGCCAGCAGTTTTACGGCCCAATCAAGTGAAAAACTGTTTTTT. Amino acid sequence: CASSFTAQSSEKLFF.

This clone was picked up one time. The rearrangement uses TRBV10-1 and TRBJ1-2; D is unclear. V lost 0 bases and J 4 bases, leaving 9 bases between the germline ends. This CDR3 comprises 14 residues. Germline values: CDR1 WNHNN, CDR2 SYGVQD (reference sequence). The CDR3 region is CASSESGRGYGYTF. CDR3 in DNA: TGCGCCAGCAGTGAGTCGGGGAGAGGCTATGGCTACACCTTC.

The rearrangement joins TRBV28 to TRBJ2-7; D is perhaps TRBD1 or TRBD2 (5 bases each). Trimming pared 5 bases from V and 5 bases from J, leaving 19 bases between. The CDR3 contains 15 residues. CDR1 is MDHEN and CDR2 is SYDVKM in the germline V gene. In DNA, the CDR3 is TGTGCCAGCAGTCACCGGGACCAACTCTGGGACGAGCAGTACTTC. Its protein is CASSHRDQLWDEQYF. Filled out from reference TRBV28 and TRBJ2-7, the complete variable domain reads DVKVTQSSRYLVKRTGEKVFLECVQDMDHENMFWYRQDPGLGLRLIYFSYDVKMKEKGDIPEGYSVSREKKERFSLILESASTNQTSMYLCASSHRDQLWDEQYFGPGTRLTVT.

The chain employs TRBV7-9 and TRBJ2-1; TRBD1 matches at 8 bases. Looked up from germline, CDR1 is SEHNR and CDR2 is FQNEAQ (reference sequence). J gave up 10 bases and V 0 bases, and 11 bases lay outside the gene matches. The CDR3 is 16 residues long. CDR3 region: CASSLAAGGSTREQFF. The CDR3 DNA reads as TGTGCCAGCAGCTTAGCCGCAGGGGGCTCAACACGGGAGCAGTTCTTC.

V usage is TRBV5-1 and J usage is TRBJ2-7; 9 positions agree with TRBD1. After removal of 7 bases from V and 4 bases from J, the junction contained 6 bases not matched to a gene. Germline values: CDR1 SGHRS, CDR2 YFSETQ. This CDR3 region has 13 residues. The CDR3 loop is CASATDRGYEQYF. Here the CDR3 DNA reads TGCGCCAGCGCCACGGACAGGGGTTACGAGCAGTACTTC. Looking up the rest from reference TRBV5-1 and TRBJ2-7 gives the full variable domain: KAGVTQTPRYLIKTRGQQVTLSCSPISGHRSVSWYQQTPGQGLQFLFEYFSETQRNKGNFPGRFSGRQFSNSRSEMNVSTLELGDSALYLCASATDRGYEQYFGPGTRLTVT.

The V call is TRBV29-1, the J call TRBJ2-1, with 9 bases lining up with TRBD2. The CDR3 runs 14 residues. CDR1 and CDR2 from the germline V gene are SQVTM and ANQGSEA. V dropped 5 bases and J dropped 5; count of bases not matched to a gene: 7. Here the CDR3 reads CSVRTSGPNNEQFF. CDR3 nucleotides: TGCAGCGTTCGTACTAGCGGGCCAAACAATGAGCAGTTCTTC.

This clone was counted between two and nine times. The chain is built from TRBV9 and TRBJ1-5; tentatively, D is TRBD1 (5 bases). Germline V gene lookup returns CDR1 SGDLS and CDR2 YYNGEE. This CDR3 has 14 amino acids. Trimming pared 4 bases from V and 2 bases from J, leaving 10 bases between. The CDR3 nucleotides are TGTGCCAGCAGCCGGGACGGCCGCAATCAGCCCCAGCATTTT. It translates to CASSRDGRNQPQHF.